A selection of T cell receptor beta chains follows, all from one sample in a study of blood T cell repertoires in COVID-19. Sequencing was performed with immunoSEQ multiplex PCR; in TCRdb, only in-frame clones are kept and a portion is missing. Among approximately 240,000 clones listed, more than 60% were seen once. Sequencing was performed on peripheral blood. The receptors come from a woman aged 40 to 50 with active or convalescent COVID-19. Both conserved end residues are part of each CDR3. The order of the fields is J gene, V gene, D gene, clone size, CDR3 protein, CDR3 DNA. A D gene is named only where the DNA matches it firmly. For some rows the clone size is stated as once, few or many, or as a class when expanded; others skip it.

>TRBJ2-3|TRBV27|TRBD1|-
CASTLGQGTDTQYF
TGTGCCAGCACCCTGGGACAGGGGACAGATACGCAGTATTTT
>TRBJ2-7|TRBV7-2|TRBD2|-
CASSTGLGYYEQYF
TGTGCCAGCAGCACGGGACTAGGATACTACGAGCAGTACTTC
>TRBJ1-2|TRBV2|-|-
CASRRVVDGRGYTF
TGTGCCAGCAGGAGGGTGGTCGACGGCCGCGGCTACACCTTC
>TRBJ1-3|TRBV28|-|-
CASAVSGPGNTIYF
TGTGCCAGCGCAGTGTCGGGTCCTGGAAACACCATATATTTT
>TRBJ1-1|TRBV27|-|-
CASSKEQGMNTEAFF
TGTGCCAGCAGTAAAGAGCAGGGGATGAACACTGAAGCTTTCTTT
>TRBJ1-5|TRBV6-5|TRBD1|few
CASSPGTGTPPQHF
TGTGCCAGCAGTCCTGGGACAGGGACACCTCCCCAGCATTTT
>TRBJ1-4|TRBV5-6|-|-
CASSVINFGGDEKLFF
TGTGCCAGCAGCGTGATAAACTTTGGCGGTGATGAAAAACTGTTTTTT
>TRBJ1-2|TRBV19|TRBD1|-
CASSLGTGLQGGYTF
TGTGCCAGTAGCCTCGGGACAGGGCTTCAAGGTGGCTACACCTTC
>TRBJ1-2|TRBV28|-|-
CASSSGGRYYGYTF
TGTGCCAGCAGTTCCGGAGGCCGGTACTATGGCTACACCTTC
>TRBJ2-5|TRBV3-1/TRBV3-2|TRBD2|-
CASSNSGGVLETQYF
TGTGCCAGCAGCAATAGCGGGGGGGTCTTGGAGACCCAGTACTTC
>TRBJ1-5|TRBV2|TRBD1|once
CASSLDRGHLYSNQPQHF
TGTGCCAGCAGCTTGGACAGGGGGCACCTTTATAGCAATCAGCCCCAGCATTTT
>TRBJ1-3|TRBV11-2|-|-
CASSLDGGTGNTIYF
TGTGCCAGCAGCTTAGACGGAGGTACTGGAAACACCATATATTTT
>TRBJ1-1|TRBV10-3|TRBD1|-
CATKGGTDNTEAFF
TGTGCCACCAAAGGTGGGACAGATAACACTGAAGCTTTCTTT
>TRBJ2-2|TRBV5-1|-|-
CASSYTLARGTGELFF
TGCGCCAGCAGCTACACCCTAGCTCGGGGCACCGGGGAGCTGTTTTTT
>TRBJ1-6|TRBV6-4|TRBD1|-
CASSDMGQGAGSPLHF
TGTGCCAGCAGTGACATGGGACAGGGGGCTGGATCACCCCTCCACTTT
>TRBJ1-3|TRBV13|-|-
CASSLAVRSGNTIYF
TGTGCCAGCAGCTTGGCAGTCCGCTCTGGAAACACCATATATTTT
>TRBJ1-4|TRBV5-6|-|few
CASSPRQARYEKLFF
TGTGCCAGCAGCCCGAGACAGGCACGCTATGAAAAACTGTTTTTT
>TRBJ2-5|TRBV19|TRBD2|many
CASSIGGYETQYF
TGTGCCAGTAGTATCGGGGGGTATGAGACCCAGTACTTC
>TRBJ2-1|TRBV11-3|TRBD2|few
CASSLLAGGPNEQFF
TGTGCCAGCAGCCTACTAGCGGGGGGGCCAAATGAGCAGTTCTTC
>TRBJ1-1|TRBV30|-|-
CAWRDMNTEAFF
TGTGCCTGGCGAGACATGAACACTGAAGCTTTCTTT
>TRBJ1-4|TRBV6-5|TRBD1|once
CASNSRDRGEKLFF
TGTGCCAGCAACTCGCGGGACAGAGGGGAAAAACTGTTTTTT
>TRBJ1-2|TRBV3-1/TRBV3-2|TRBD1|-
CASSQDIGGKTGYGYTF
TGTGCCAGCAGCCAAGATATAGGGGGCAAGACCGGCTATGGCTACACCTTC
>TRBJ2-2|TRBV5-1|-|-
CASSLRANTGELFF
TGCGCCAGCAGCTTGCGAGCGAACACCGGGGAGCTGTTTTTT
>TRBJ2-5|TRBV11-1|TRBD2|once
CASSWLAGGPVETQYF
TGTGCCAGCAGCTGGCTAGCGGGGGGCCCGGTGGAGACCCAGTACTTC
>TRBJ2-2|TRBV5-1|TRBD1|-
CASGPTGGTKTGELFF
TGCGCCAGCGGACCTACAGGGGGAACGAAAACCGGGGAGCTGTTTTTT
>TRBJ1-2|TRBV7-9|-|-
CASSLAGTPYGYTF
TGTGCCAGCAGCTTAGCAGGGACACCCTATGGCTACACCTTC
>TRBJ1-2|TRBV29-1|-|-
CSVLGDGGYGYTF
TGCAGCGTTCTTGGGGACGGGGGCTATGGCTACACCTTC
>TRBJ2-7|TRBV6-5|TRBD1|-
CASRSRDSFYEQYF
TGTGCCAGCAGGTCTCGGGACAGTTTCTACGAGCAGTACTTC
>TRBJ2-2|TRBV19|TRBD1|-
CATQTGGADTGELFF
TGTGCCACACAAACAGGGGGCGCGGACACCGGGGAGCTGTTTTTT
>TRBJ2-2|TRBV24-1|TRBD1|-
CATSDLAGQGYTGELFF
TGTGCCACCAGTGATTTGGCGGGACAGGGATACACCGGGGAGCTGTTTTTT
>TRBJ2-7|TRBV18|-|-
CASSPPNRYSYEQYF
TGTGCCAGCTCACCACCGAACAGGTACTCCTACGAGCAGTACTTC
>TRBJ2-6|TRBV3-1/TRBV3-2|-|many
CASSQDRWGRDSGANVLTF
TGTGCCAGCAGCCAAGATCGTTGGGGCAGGGACTCTGGGGCCAACGTCCTGACTTTC
>TRBJ2-2|TRBV5-1|-|once
CASRRGASGELFF
TGCGCCTCTAGGAGGGGTGCGTCCGGGGAGCTGTTTTTT